Presented here are 25 T cell receptor beta chains from one specimen sequenced in a study of lymphopenia after photon versus proton radiotherapy (dated by TCRdb to the late 2010s). The receptor library was made with the immunoSEQ multiplex PCR assay. TCRdb's version of the immuneACCESS table is confined to in-frame rearrangements and falls short of the full clone set. An unresolved V gene accounts for under half of the shortfall where checked; the remainder is of unknown origin. The sample table contains around 64,000 clones; only one count was recorded for around 90% of them. 2% to 2.5% of the sample is held by the ten biggest clonotypes. Sequencing used peripheral blood, obtained from a patient treated with photon-based radiotherapy. These receptors came from a middle-aged woman with cholangiocarcinoma.

V and J are TRBV10-3 and TRBJ2-5; 9 nucleotides line up with TRBD1. The length of the CDR3 is 15 residues. The germline V gene encodes CDR1 ENHRY and CDR2 SYGVKD. After removal of 9 bases from V and 5 bases from J, the junction contained 13 bases not matched to a gene. In DNA form, the CDR3 reads TGTGCCATTGTGATTTCCGGGACAGGGAGGGAGACCCAGTACTTC. It encodes CAIVISGTGRETQYF.

The gene calls are TRBV19 and TRBJ2-2, with 12 positions matching TRBD1. With 1 base clipped from V and 7 bases from J, the junction kept 4 bases outside the gene matches. The CDR3 consists of 16 residues. Germline V lookup: CDR1 LNHDA, CDR2 SQIVND (reference sequence). The CDR3 loop reads CASSIVGTGGLGELFF. CDR3 nucleotides: TGTGCCAGTAGTATAGTAGGGACAGGGGGCCTCGGGGAGCTGTTTTTT.

This rearrangement joins TRBV6-5 to TRBJ1-4; no definite D call. V was shortened by 6 bases and J by 4 bases, with 9 bases between the two germline ends. This CDR3 contains 13 residues. Germline V gives CDR1 MNHEY, CDR2 SVGAGI. The CDR3 is CASSGVNNEKLFF. The CDR3 DNA sequence: TGTGCCAGCAGCGGAGTGAATAATGAAAAACTGTTTTTT.

This chain connects TRBV9 to TRBJ1-2, with D perhaps matching TRBD1 (6 bases). The V end lost 2 bases, the J end lost 0 bases, and 14 bases lay between the germline ends. Germline CDR1 is SGDLS and CDR2 is YYNGEE. The CDR3 extends over 16 amino acids. In nucleotides, the CDR3 is TGTGCCAGCAGCGTCGGGGGGCAGACGACTAACTATGGCTACACCTTC. Translating it yields CASSVGGQTTNYGYTF.

The chain employs TRBV27 and TRBJ2-1; 9 bases agree with TRBD2. The CDR3 extends over 16 amino acids. With V trimmed by 5 bases and J by 0 bases, 5 bases remained unmatched. Germline values: CDR1 MNHEY, CDR2 SMNVEV (reference sequence). The CDR3 coding sequence is TGTGCCAGCAGTCTCTCAGCGGGGGGCTCCTACAATGAGCAGTTCTTC. This codes for CASSLSAGGSYNEQFF.

V gene TRBV6-1 combines with J gene TRBJ1-3, with D possibly matching TRBD1 (6 bases). Trimming cost V 10 bases and J 2 bases, with 15 bases left between them. The CDR3 is 14 amino acids. Germline V lookup: CDR1 MNHNS, CDR2 SASEGT. CDR3 region: CAIYSGAAGNTIYF. The CDR3 DNA sequence: TGTGCCATCTACTCAGGGGCGGCTGGAAACACCATATATTTT.

To note about this clone: At one end, the junction sequence differs from germline, possibly due to a read error. Within the sample, other DNA sequences also encode this same CDR3. The CDR3 loop reads CASSQDARNYGYTF. DNA of the CDR3: TGTGCCAGCAGCCAAGATGCGAGGAACTACGGCTACACCTTC. This chain joins TRBV14 and TRBJ1-2; D remains ambiguous. Germline V CDR1 and CDR2: SGHDN, FVKESK. This CDR3 is 14 amino acids long.

The chain recombines TRBV28 with TRBJ1-4, with a weak D call TRBD1 (5 bases). This CDR3 comprises 16 residues. V gave up 6 bases and J gave up 3 bases, with 17 bases separating them. From germline, CDR1 is MDHEN and CDR2 SYDVKM. CDR3 residues: CASRSDTTPANEKLFF. CDR3 bases: TGTGCCAGCAGATCGGACACCACCCCAGCTAATGAAAAACTGTTTTTT.

This clone appeared a single time. The chain employs TRBV7-9 and TRBJ1-4; D is unresolved. CDR3 length: 13 amino acids. Germline CDR1 is SEHNR and CDR2 is FQNEAQ (reference sequence). Trimming left V 7 bases short and J 6 bases short, with 12 bases between. Here the CDR3 reads CASNRGNYEKLFF. For the CDR3, the DNA is TGTGCCAGCAACCGTGGCAACTATGAAAAACTGTTTTTT. Based on the CDR3 plus reference TRBV7-9 and TRBJ1-4, the full variable domain is DTGVSQNPRHKITKRGQNVTFRCDPISEHNRLYWYRQTLGQGPEFLTYFQNEAQLEKSRLLSDRFSAERPKGSFSTLEIQRTEQGDSAMYLCASNRGNYEKLFFGSGTQLSVL.

The chain uses TRBV28 and TRBJ2-2; TRBD1 agrees at 7 bases. In germline, CDR1 is MDHEN, CDR2 SYDVKM. The CDR3 sequence is 16 residues long. J lost 0 bases, V lost 7 bases, and 8 bases had no gene match. CDR3 bases: TGTGCCAGCAACCTCTTGGGGACAGCGAACACCGGGGAGCTGTTTTTT. Amino acids: CASNLLGTANTGELFF.

The chain joins TRBV5-1 to TRBJ1-1; 10 bases match TRBD1. Per germline, CDR1 SGHRS and CDR2 YFSETQ. With 3 bases clipped from V and 0 bases from J, the junction kept 8 bases outside the gene matches. The CDR3 totals 17 residues. The CDR3 loop is CASSYRTGGRMNTEAFF. The CDR3 bases are TGCGCCAGCAGCTACCGGACAGGGGGGAGGATGAACACTGAAGCTTTCTTT.

The chain combines TRBV10-2 with TRBJ1-3, with TRBD1 identical over 8 bases. Trimming cost V 3 bases and J 3 bases; bases outside gene matches: 10. CDR1 WSHSY and CDR2 SAAADI come from the germline V gene. The CDR3 contains 17 residues. The CDR3 is CASSDGGAGGYGNTIYF. In DNA, the CDR3 is TGCGCCAGCAGTGATGGGGGTGCAGGGGGCTATGGAAACACCATATATTTT.

This chain links TRBV18 with TRBJ1-5, with a tentative D call TRBD1 (6 bases). V lost 1 base to trimming and J lost 6 bases, with 16 bases between them. Germline CDR1 and CDR2: KGHSH and LQKENI. This CDR3 is built from 16 residues. The CDR3 bases are TGTGCCAGCTCACCACAGGCACAGGGCATGGGTCAGCCCCAGCATTTT. Its protein product is CASSPQAQGMGQPQHF.

The CDR3 nucleotides read TGCAGCGTTGAGGGGCGAAATCGTATGTTGAACAATGAGCAGTTCTTC. This translates into CSVEGRNRMLNNEQFF. This rearrangement joins TRBV29-1 to TRBJ2-1, with a possible D match to TRBD1 (5 bases). Trimming removed 3 bases from V and 5 bases from J, with 20 bases in between. Germline V gives CDR1 SQVTM, CDR2 ANQGSEA. The CDR3 runs 16 residues.

The genes are TRBV9 and TRBJ1-4, with 9 positions matching TRBD1. Germline V gene lookup returns CDR1 SGDLS and CDR2 YYNGEE. After removal of 5 bases from V and 8 bases from J, the junction contained 10 bases not matched to a gene. The CDR3 sequence is 15 residues long. CDR3 DNA: TGTGCCAGCAGTTCCTCAGGGACAGGGTGGGAAAAACTGTTTTTT. Protein: CASSSSGTGWEKLFF.

V usage is TRBV10-1 and J usage is TRBJ2-7, with D perhaps TRBD1 or TRBD2 (5 bases each). Trimming took 3 bases from V and 3 from J, leaving 9 bases between them. The germline CDR1 and CDR2 sequences are WNHNN and SYGVQD (reference sequence). The CDR3 runs to 13 residues. Here the CDR3 reads CASSETGRYEQYF. For the CDR3, the DNA is TGCGCCAGCAGTGAAACGGGACGCTACGAGCAGTACTTC.

This rearrangement joins TRBV28 to TRBJ1-6; no definite D call. V lost 5 bases and J 7 bases, leaving 6 bases between the germline ends. Germline CDR1 reads MDHEN; CDR2 reads SYDVKM. This CDR3 region has 12 residues. The CDR3, as DNA: TGTGCCAGCAGTCGACTAAATTCACCCCTCCACTTT. Translation gives CASSRLNSPLHF.

The CDR3 reads CASSIPGLAVYEQYF. CDR3 nucleotide sequence: TGTGCCAGTAGTATCCCGGGACTAGCCGTATACGAGCAGTACTTC. V usage is TRBV19 and J usage is TRBJ2-7, with 9 bases identical to TRBD2. CDR3 length equals 15 residues. V trimming: 3 bases; J trimming: 4 bases; junction bases outside the gene matches: 7. Germline V gene lookup returns CDR1 LNHDA and CDR2 SQIVND (reference sequence).

This chain uses TRBV2 with TRBJ1-2, with TRBD1 matching 7 bases. CDR1 is SNHLY and CDR2 is FYNNEI in the germline V gene. The ends lost 6 bases at V and 8 bases at J; junction bases unmatched: 15. This CDR3 is built from 15 residues. CDR3 sequence reads: CASRGRQGFGAGYTF. The CDR3 DNA sequence: TGTGCCAGCAGAGGCAGACAGGGTTTCGGGGCGGGCTACACCTTC.

The chain employs TRBV7-9 and TRBJ2-7; the D is unclear. The CDR3 sequence is 13 residues long. Trimming cost V 6 bases and J 2 bases, with 11 bases left between them. Germline lookup yields CDR1 SEHNR and CDR2 FQNEAQ (reference sequence). The chain's CDR3 is CASSSGGTYEQYF. The CDR3 bases are TGTGCCAGCAGTTCAGGCGGTACCTACGAGCAGTACTTC.

The genes are TRBV5-6 and TRBJ1-2, with D perhaps matching TRBD1 (5 bases). This CDR3 has 15 amino acids. CDR1 and CDR2 from the germline V gene are SGHDT and YYEEEE. Deletions cut 0 bases from V and 1 base from J, with 10 bases between. CDR3 DNA: TGTGCCAGCAGCTTGGCACAGGCCCTTAACTATGGCTACACCTTC. Residues: CASSLAQALNYGYTF.

To note about this clone: The junction does not match germline at one end; this may be a read error. The J gene is TRBJ2-7, the V gene TRBV7-7; TRBD1 is a possible D gene (5 bases). The CDR3 totals 13 residues. Germline V gene lookup returns CDR1 SSHAT and CDR2 FNYEAQ (reference sequence). This chain's CDR3 is CASSLVEGAEQYF. The CDR3 nucleotides read TGTGCTAGCAGCTTGGTCGAAGGGGCCGAGCAGTACTTC.

The rearrangement uses TRBV10-3 and TRBJ1-3; D call uncertain. The CDR3 runs to 12 residues. Looked up from germline, CDR1 is ENHRY and CDR2 is SYGVKD. Trimming stripped 7 bases from V and 4 bases from J, with 8 bases between. DNA of the CDR3: TGTGCCATCAATTCCTACGGAAACACCATATATTTT. Its translation is CAINSYGNTIYF.

The rearrangement joins TRBV5-1 to TRBJ2-7; D call uncertain. Germline V lookup: CDR1 SGHRS, CDR2 YFSETQ. The CDR3 covers 14 residues. The ends were cut back, 5 bases at V and 3 bases at J, with 15 bases in the middle. CDR3 protein: CASRVLSGYYEQYF. The CDR3 DNA is TGCGCCAGCAGAGTTCTTTCCGGGTACTACGAGCAGTACTTC.

In DNA form, the CDR3 reads TGTGCCAGCAGTTACTCGGCGTCAGGGGCCTACGAGCAGTACTTC. Residues: CASSYSASGAYEQYF. V and J are TRBV6-5 and TRBJ2-7; tentatively, D is TRBD1 (6 bases). The V gene lost 0 bases and the J gene lost 2 bases, with 11 bases spanning the gap. Per the germline V gene, CDR1 is MNHEY and CDR2 is SVGAGI. There are 15 residues in the CDR3.